Shown below are 30 T cell receptor beta chains from a single sample sequenced in a study of circulating and synovial CD4+ cells in juvenile arthritis. This table comes from immunoSEQ multiplex PCR, and its TCRdb copy is limited to in-frame clones, with some not included. Of tens of thousands of clones listed, more than 90% are singletons. The specimen was CD4+ T cells from blood. These receptors were obtained from a human donor with juvenile idiopathic arthritis.

The chain combines TRBV4-3 with TRBJ2-6; D perhaps matches TRBD1 (6 bases). V lost 3 bases to trimming and J lost 1 base, with 7 bases between them. Germline V CDR1 and CDR2: LGHNA, YSLEER. This CDR3 comprises 15 residues. The CDR3 sequence is CASSHQGSGANVLTF. CDR3 nucleotide sequence: TGCGCCAGCAGCCATCAGGGGTCTGGGGCCAACGTCCTGACTTTC.

The rearrangement joins TRBV5-1 to TRBJ1-6, with 9 positions matching TRBD1. This CDR3 has 14 amino acids. Germline CDR1 and CDR2: SGHRS and YFSETQ. V was clipped by 4 bases and J by 8 bases; unmatched bases: 4. CDR3 in DNA: TGCGCCAGCAGCAACGGACAGGGGCATTCACCCCTCCACTTT. Translation: CASSNGQGHSPLHF.

The chain links TRBV7-9 to TRBJ2-1; TRBD2 matches 7 bases. Per the germline V gene, CDR1 is SEHNR and CDR2 is FQNEAQ (reference sequence). After removal of 2 bases from V and 5 bases from J, the junction contained 9 bases not matched to a gene. The CDR3 is 16 residues long. The DNA for the CDR3 is TGTGCCAGCAGCTTAATCCCCCTAGCGGAGGACAATGAGCAGTTCTTC. This encodes CASSLIPLAEDNEQFF. The whole variable domain, filled in from reference TRBV7-9 and TRBJ2-1, reads DTGVSQNPRHKITKRGQNVTFRCDPISEHNRLYWYRQTLGQGPEFLTYFQNEAQLEKSRLLSDRFSAERPKGSFSTLEIQRTEQGDSAMYLCASSLIPLAEDNEQFFGPGTRLTVL.

This clone was detected only once. The V and J genes are TRBV28 and TRBJ2-5; D is ambiguous. Trimming pared 0 bases from V and 3 bases from J, leaving 5 bases between. The length of the CDR3 is 13 residues. Germline assignment: CDR1 MDHEN and CDR2 SYDVKM. The CDR3 DNA reads as TGTGCCAGCAGTTTATGGCGGAAAGAGACCCAGTACTTC. This sequence encodes CASSLWRKETQYF.

The chain is built from TRBV7-9 and TRBJ2-7; D gene unclear. The CDR3 has 14 amino acids. From germline, CDR1 is SEHNR and CDR2 FQNEAQ (reference sequence). The ends were cut back, 0 bases at V and 2 bases at J, with 8 bases in the middle. The CDR3 reads CASSLAGRPYEQYF. The CDR3 nucleotides are TGTGCCAGCAGCTTAGCGGGCAGACCCTACGAGCAGTACTTC.

This chain links TRBV9 with TRBJ2-3; D possibly corresponds to TRBD2 (5 bases). Between the trimmed V and J ends, which lost 4 bases and 6 bases, there was a span of 24 bases. The CDR3 spans 17 residues. The V gene's germline CDR1 is SGDLS and CDR2 YYNGEE. CDR3 in DNA: TGTGCCAGCAGCCCACGTTTCGGGAATGCGTTGGGGGATACGCAGTATTTT. The encoded protein is CASSPRFGNALGDTQYF.

In regard to this clone: One end of the junction varies from germline; a read error may be responsible. CDR3 bases: TGTGCTAGCAGCTTAAGTCCAGGCAGGACCTACGAGCAGTACTTC. Translation gives CASSLSPGRTYEQYF. The V gene is TRBV7-7, the J gene TRBJ2-7; D is ambiguous. The CDR3 covers 15 residues. From germline, CDR1 is SSHAT and CDR2 FNYEAQ (reference sequence).

The J gene is TRBJ2-5, the V gene TRBV7-6; no clear D. The V and J ends lost 1 base and 4 bases respectively, with 10 bases between them. CDR3 length: 14 residues. Germline CDR1 SGHVS, CDR2 FNYEAQ. As DNA, the CDR3 is TGTGCCAGCAGCTTAGGTACCACGGGAGAGACCCAGTACTTC. It yields the protein CASSLGTTGETQYF.

This chain uses TRBV9 with TRBJ2-7; tentatively, D is TRBD2 (5 bases). Germline V gene data show CDR1 as SGDLS and CDR2 as YYNGEE. The CDR3 spans 15 residues. V was clipped by 4 bases and J by 0 bases, with 14 bases between them. CDR3 protein: CASSPGLGSSYEQYF. CDR3 DNA: TGTGCCAGCAGCCCAGGACTGGGAAGCTCCTACGAGCAGTACTTC. The full variable domain, rest sourced from reference TRBV9 and TRBJ2-7, is DSGVTQTPKHLITATGQRVTLRCSPRSGDLSVYWYQQSLDQGLQFLIQYYNGEERAKGNILERFSAQQFPDLHSELNLSSLELGDSALYFCASSPGLGSSYEQYFGPGTRLTVT.

The rearrangement links TRBV27 to TRBJ2-7; D call uncertain. With 4 bases removed from V and 0 bases from J, the gap between germline ends came to 7 bases. This CDR3 contains 13 residues. Germline V gene data show CDR1 as MNHEY and CDR2 as SMNVEV (reference sequence). The CDR3 region is CASSWLNSYEQYF. The CDR3 bases are TGTGCCAGCAGTTGGCTCAACTCCTACGAGCAGTACTTC.

The rearrangement uses TRBV4-2 and TRBJ1-2, with TRBD1 matching 10 bases. J was trimmed by 7 bases and V by 1 base; bases with no gene match: 3. The CDR3 spans 14 residues. Germline lookup yields CDR1 LGHNA and CDR2 YNFKEQ. This chain's CDR3 is CASSQGQGAGGYTF. The CDR3 region has the DNA TGTGCCAGCAGCCAAGGACAGGGGGCGGGTGGCTACACCTTC.

The chain combines TRBV19 with TRBJ1-2, with TRBD1 identical over 10 bases. The CDR3 covers 16 residues. V shed 5 bases and J 8 bases; nucleotides not matched to a gene: 14. CDR1 is LNHDA, CDR2 SQIVND, per germline (reference sequence). The DNA of the CDR3 is TGTGCCAGTAGTCTACTGACCGGGACAGGGGTTGGCGGCTACACCTTC. As protein: CASSLLTGTGVGGYTF.

V gene TRBV5-4 combines with J gene TRBJ2-2, with D maybe TRBD1 (5 bases). Trimming took 0 bases from V and 6 from J, leaving 6 bases between them. The germline V gene encodes CDR1 SGHNT and CDR2 YYREEE (reference sequence). The CDR3 covers 13 residues. CDR3 in DNA: TGTGCCAGCAGCTTGGGCAGGGCCGGGGAGCTGTTTTTT. Translating it yields CASSLGRAGELFF.

The rearrangement links TRBV30 to TRBJ2-5; D is perhaps TRBD2 (6 bases). This CDR3 spans 13 amino acids. Germline CDR1 GTSNPN, CDR2 SVGIG (reference sequence). Trimming took 8 bases from V and 1 from J, leaving 14 bases between them. This chain's CDR3 is CARGLGGQETQYF. Here the CDR3 DNA reads TGTGCCAGAGGGTTGGGGGGCCAAGAGACCCAGTACTTC.

This clone occurred once. The rearrangement links TRBV5-1 to TRBJ2-3, with D perhaps matching TRBD1 (5 bases). Germline V gene sequence: CDR1 SGHRS, CDR2 YFSETQ. This CDR3 comprises 14 residues. V shed 3 bases and J shed 4 bases, with 12 bases lying between them. The CDR3 here is CASSSDTSADTQYF. CDR3 sequence (DNA): TGCGCCAGCAGCTCGGACACTTCTGCAGATACGCAGTATTTT.

The gene calls are TRBV5-1 and TRBJ2-5, with 9 nucleotides matching TRBD1. The V gene's germline CDR1 is SGHRS and CDR2 YFSETQ. The CDR3 loop spans 15 amino acids. The trim removed 0 bases at V and 5 bases at J, leaving 5 bases unmatched. CDR3 protein: CASSLVTGGRETQYF. Written as DNA, the CDR3 is TGCGCCAGCAGCTTGGTGACAGGGGGGAGGGAGACCCAGTACTTC. The whole variable domain, remainder taken from reference TRBV5-1 and TRBJ2-5, is KAGVTQTPRYLIKTRGQQVTLSCSPISGHRSVSWYQQTPGQGLQFLFEYFSETQRNKGNFPGRFSGRQFSNSRSEMNVSTLELGDSALYLCASSLVTGGRETQYFGPGTRLLVL.

The genes are TRBV4-3 and TRBJ1-2; TRBD1 might be the D (6 bases). Germline-derived CDR1 and CDR2 are LGHNA and YSLEER. Trimming took 0 bases from V and 5 from J, leaving 13 bases between them. The CDR3 covers 15 residues. The CDR3 DNA is TGCGCCAGCAGCCAAGAAGGCAGGGGAGGGTATGGCTACACCTTC. Translated: CASSQEGRGGYGYTF.

The V and J genes are TRBV19 and TRBJ2-1; D uncertain. CDR1 is LNHDA, CDR2 SQIVND, per germline (reference sequence). The CDR3 has 12 residues. Trimming cost V 2 bases and J 7 bases, with 6 bases left between them. The CDR3 coding sequence is TGTGCCAGTAGTATAATCAGAAATGAGCAGTTCTTC. Translated, it gives CASSIIRNEQFF.

The chain has TRBV4-1 and TRBJ2-7; 7 bases line up with TRBD1. The germline V gene encodes CDR1 MGHRA and CDR2 YSYEKL. The CDR3 totals 15 residues. V was clipped by 3 bases and J by 1 base; unmatched bases: 6. Here the CDR3 DNA reads TGCGCCAGCAGCCAGCCGACAGGGAAGTCCTACGAGCAGTACTTC. It codes for CASSQPTGKSYEQYF.

V and J are TRBV7-2 and TRBJ2-3; 9 bases are a match to TRBD2. The germline gives CDR1 SGHTA, CDR2 FQGNSA. Germline trimming cut 5 bases from V and 5 bases from J; bases unmatched to any gene: 14. CDR3 size: 17 residues. The chain's CDR3 is CASSNRASSGIQDTQYF. CDR3 coding DNA: TGTGCCAGCAGCAACCGAGCATCTAGCGGGATTCAAGATACGCAGTATTTT.

The chain joins TRBV7-3 to TRBJ1-1; TRBD1 is a possible D gene (5 bases). This CDR3 contains 13 residues. The germline CDR1 and CDR2 sequences are SGHTA and FQGTGA. V was trimmed by 8 bases and J by 1 base, leaving 11 bases between them. The CDR3 DNA is TGTGCCAGCTCCTTTCAGGGGAACACTGAAGCTTTCTTT. The encoded protein is CASSFQGNTEAFF. Looking up the rest from reference TRBV7-3 and TRBJ1-1 gives the full variable domain: GAGVSQTPSNKVTEKGKYVELRCDPISGHTALYWYRQSLGQGPEFLIYFQGTGAADDSGLPNDRFFAVRPEGSVSTLKIQRTERGDSAVYLCASSFQGNTEAFFGQGTRLTVV.

The rearrangement uses TRBV10-1 and TRBJ2-5; D is undetermined. V was pared by 4 bases and J by 4 bases, with 13 bases between. The germline CDR1 and CDR2 sequences are WNHNN and SYGVQD (reference sequence). This CDR3 has 14 residues. The CDR3 DNA reads as TGCGCCAGCAGTGTCTTCCCTTCAGGAGAGACCCAGTACTTC. Amino acid sequence: CASSVFPSGETQYF.

The V gene is TRBV12-5, the J gene TRBJ1-3, with 7 bases lining up with TRBD1. This CDR3 has 20 residues. V lost 0 bases to trimming and J lost 10 bases; unmatched junction nucleotides: 24. Germline V gives CDR1 LGHNT, CDR2 FRNRAP. Here the CDR3 reads CASGLVRRFQGVRPNRTIYF. CDR3 in DNA: TGTGCTAGTGGTTTGGTACGAAGGTTTCAGGGGGTCCGTCCGAATAGGACCATATATTTT.

In DNA form, the CDR3 reads TGTGCCAGCAGGGGGACAGGGGTCTCCTACGAGCAGTACTTC. Protein: CASRGTGVSYEQYF. This rearrangement joins TRBV6-6 to TRBJ2-7; 10 bases match TRBD1. The V gene end was trimmed by 6 bases and the J gene end by 0 bases; junction bases not matched to a gene: 2. Germline V lookup: CDR1 MNHNY, CDR2 SVGAGI (reference sequence). CDR3 size: 14 residues.

The rearrangement uses TRBV5-1 and TRBJ2-5, with D perhaps TRBD1 (6 bases). Looked up from germline, CDR1 is SGHRS and CDR2 is YFSETQ. The CDR3 has 14 residues. Between the trimmed V and J ends, which lost 2 bases and 0 bases, there was a span of 8 bases. CDR3: CASSFGQYQETQYF. As DNA, the CDR3 is TGCGCCAGCAGCTTCGGACAGTACCAAGAGACCCAGTACTTC. Combining the CDR3 with reference TRBV5-1 and TRBJ2-5 gives the whole variable domain KAGVTQTPRYLIKTRGQQVTLSCSPISGHRSVSWYQQTPGQGLQFLFEYFSETQRNKGNFPGRFSGRQFSNSRSEMNVSTLELGDSALYLCASSFGQYQETQYFGPGTRLLVL.

The V gene is TRBV9, the J gene TRBJ2-7; TRBD1 is a possible D gene (5 bases). Germline loops: CDR1 SGDLS, CDR2 YYNGEE. Trimming left V 0 bases short and J 6 bases short, with 10 bases between. The CDR3 totals 13 residues. CDR3 protein: CASSVGQWGEQYF. CDR3 DNA sequence: TGTGCCAGCAGCGTAGGACAGTGGGGCGAGCAGTACTTC.

The chain has TRBV6-5 and TRBJ1-2, with D perhaps TRBD1 (5 bases). Germline CDR1 MNHEY, CDR2 SVGAGI. V gave up 2 bases and J gave up 2 bases, with 12 bases separating them. This CDR3 contains 15 residues. The CDR3 coding sequence is TGTGCCAGCAGTTACGGGGCAGCCCTAAACTATGGCTACACCTTC. Amino acid sequence: CASSYGAALNYGYTF.

The rearrangement joins TRBV9 to TRBJ2-3, with a possible D match to TRBD2 (6 bases). The germline V gene has CDR1 SGDLS and CDR2 YYNGEE. This CDR3 is 13 amino acids long. The V and J ends lost 0 bases and 6 bases respectively, with 8 bases between them. The CDR3: CASSVASADTQYF. The CDR3 coding sequence is TGTGCCAGCAGCGTAGCTAGCGCGGATACGCAGTATTTT.

This clone was seen only once. V and J are TRBV11-2 and TRBJ1-5; no reliable D call. This CDR3 region has 13 residues. Trimming took off 0 bases at V and 5 bases at J, with 5 bases between the two ends. Germline V CDR1 and CDR2: SGHAT, FQNNGV. CDR3 protein: CASSLDSHQPQHF. DNA for the CDR3: TGTGCCAGCAGCTTAGACAGTCATCAGCCCCAGCATTTT.

The chain uses TRBV7-9 and TRBJ2-4, with 14 bases aligning to TRBD2. Germline V gene data show CDR1 as SEHNR and CDR2 as FQNEAQ (reference sequence). J gave up 3 bases and V 4 bases, and 11 bases lay outside the gene matches. This CDR3 comprises 19 residues. The CDR3 reads CASSWGTSGSRFDKNIQYF. In DNA, the CDR3 is TGTGCCAGCAGCTGGGGGACTAGCGGGAGCCGATTCGACAAAAACATTCAGTACTTC.